The TCR beta chain described here comes from a study of blood T cell repertoires in COVID-19. Study as a whole: The analysed material was cDNA or gDNA that came from T cells, B-cell-depleted T cells, or PBMCs.

The data were produced by immunoSEQ multiplex PCR, yet TCRdb's version contains in-frame clones alone and is incomplete. The sample lists about 260,000 clones; over 80% were seen once. Only a few counts were recorded for this clone. CDR1 DFQATT and CDR2 SNEGSKA come from the germline V gene (reference sequence). Trimming pared 3 bases from V and 2 bases from J, leaving 11 bases between. This CDR3 region has 13 residues. Sequencing was performed on peripheral blood. V gene TRBV20-1 combines with J gene TRBJ2-7, with TRBD1 as a possible D gene (5 bases). The TCR comes from a man aged 60-69 years who had recovered from COVID-19. CDR3 residues: CSASGPGTYEQYF. The CDR3 DNA sequence: TGCAGTGCTAGTGGTCCAGGGACCTACGAGCAGTACTTC.